The rows below give T cell receptor beta chains drawn from one sample of a study of graft-versus-host responses after intestinal transplantation. TCRdb keeps only in-frame clones here, not all; method: immunoSEQ multiplex PCR. The profile shows about 12,000 clones, roughly 30% of them singletons. Sample: alloreactive CD8+ T cells from a mixed lymphocyte reaction culture, taken before intestinal transplant. The receptors come from a human patient who received an intestinal transplant. CDR3s include the opening cysteine and the closing phenylalanine or tryptophan. D genes are given only for firm matches. Clone size is shown for a subset of rows, as once, few, many or a class of expanded clone.

abundance,d_gene,j_gene,v_gene,CDR3nt,CDR3aa
-,TRBD2,TRBJ2-1,TRBV7-3,TGTGCCAGCAGTCCTAGCGGACCCTACAATGAGCAGTTCTTC,CASSPSGPYNEQFF
-,-,TRBJ1-2,TRBV18,TGTGCCAGCTCACCCCGGACACTCCGGGGTGGCTACACCTTC,CASSPRTLRGGYTF
few,TRBD1,TRBJ1-1,TRBV6-6,TGTGCCAGCAGCCAGGGGGCAGCTGAAGCTTTCTTT,CASSQGAAEAFF
-,TRBD2,TRBJ2-3,TRBV18,TGTGCCAGCTCACCACTGGCTCCGCTAGCGGTCCGAAGGTATTTT,CASSPLAPLAVRRYF
-,-,TRBJ2-7,TRBV9,TGTGCCAGCAGCCCGTACCCTGGCTACGAGCAGTACTTC,CASSPYPGYEQYF
-,-,TRBJ2-1,TRBV7-6,TGTGCCAGCAGCTTAGTTATCAGTAACAATGAGCAGTTCTTC,CASSLVISNNEQFF
-,TRBD2,TRBJ2-7,TRBV10-3,TGTGCCATCAGTTTTCCCTCGGCGGGAGGGGCCTACGAGCAGTACTTC,CAISFPSAGGAYEQYF
-,TRBD2,TRBJ2-7,TRBV7-6,TGTGCCAGCAGCCTAGTGGGGCTAGCGGGATTCTACGAGCAGTACTTC,CASSLVGLAGFYEQYF
-,-,TRBJ2-2,TRBV6-8,TGTGCCAGCAGTTACGGTTCCGGGGAGCTGTTTTTT,CASSYGSGELFF
few,-,TRBJ2-7,TRBV7-2,TGTGCCAGCAGCGCAACACCTCGTGAGGGTTTCGACGAGCAGTACTTC,CASSATPREGFDEQYF
-,-,TRBJ1-5,TRBV6-5,TGTGCCAGCAGTTACTCAGGACGCAATCAGCCCCAGCATTTT,CASSYSGRNQPQHF